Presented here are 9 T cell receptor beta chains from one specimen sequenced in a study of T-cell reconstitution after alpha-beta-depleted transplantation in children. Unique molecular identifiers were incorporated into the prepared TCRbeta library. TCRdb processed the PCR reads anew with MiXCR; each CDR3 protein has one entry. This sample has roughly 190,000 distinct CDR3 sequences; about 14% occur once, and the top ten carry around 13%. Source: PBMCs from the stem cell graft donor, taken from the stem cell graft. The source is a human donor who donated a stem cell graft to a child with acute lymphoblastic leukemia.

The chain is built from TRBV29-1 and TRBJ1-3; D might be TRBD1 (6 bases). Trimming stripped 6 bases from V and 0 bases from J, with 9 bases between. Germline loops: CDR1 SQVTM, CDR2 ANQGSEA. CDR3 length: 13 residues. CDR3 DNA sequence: TGCAGCGTGACGGACAGCTCTGGAAACACCATATATTTT. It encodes CSVTDSSGNTIYF.

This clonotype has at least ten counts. CDR3 in DNA: TGTGCCAGCAGTCCGAGACTGACGGAGGAGACCCAGTACTTC. Amino acid sequence: CASSPRLTEETQYF. The chain links TRBV27 to TRBJ2-5; D remains ambiguous. The CDR3 is 14 residues long. CDR1 is MNHEY and CDR2 is SMNVEV in the germline V gene (reference sequence). Deletions cut 5 bases from V and 5 bases from J, with 15 bases between.

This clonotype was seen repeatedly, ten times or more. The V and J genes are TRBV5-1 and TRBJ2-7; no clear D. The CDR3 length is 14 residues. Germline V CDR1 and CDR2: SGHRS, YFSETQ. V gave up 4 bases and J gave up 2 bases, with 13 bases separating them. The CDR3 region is CASSPATSTYEQYF. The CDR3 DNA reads TGCGCCAGCAGCCCAGCCACTTCCACCTACGAGCAGTACTTC.

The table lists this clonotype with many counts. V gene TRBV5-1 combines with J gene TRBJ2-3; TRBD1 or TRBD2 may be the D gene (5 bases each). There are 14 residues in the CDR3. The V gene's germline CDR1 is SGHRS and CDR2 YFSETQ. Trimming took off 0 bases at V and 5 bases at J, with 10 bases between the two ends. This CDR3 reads CASSLAEGRDTQYF. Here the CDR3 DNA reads TGCGCCAGCAGCTTGGCCGAGGGGCGAGATACGCAGTATTTT.

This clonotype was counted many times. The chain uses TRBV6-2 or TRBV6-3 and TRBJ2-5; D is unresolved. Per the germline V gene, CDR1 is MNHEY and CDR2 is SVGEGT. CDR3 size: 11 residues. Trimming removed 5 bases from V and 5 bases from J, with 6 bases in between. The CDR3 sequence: CASSRVETQYF. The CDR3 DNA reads TGTGCCAGCAGTAGAGTGGAGACCCAGTACTTC.

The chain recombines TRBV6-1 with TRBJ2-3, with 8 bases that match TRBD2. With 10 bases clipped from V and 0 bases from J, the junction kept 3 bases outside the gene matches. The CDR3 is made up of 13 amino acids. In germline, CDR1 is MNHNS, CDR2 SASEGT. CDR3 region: CATGLASTDTQYF. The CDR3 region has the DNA TGTGCCACCGGACTAGCTAGCACAGATACGCAGTATTTT.

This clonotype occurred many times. In DNA form, the CDR3 reads TGTGCCACACAAGAGGGGGGGGCGCGGACCCAGCATTTT. Translation gives CATQEGGARTQHF. The V gene is TRBV24-1, the J gene TRBJ1-5; a possible D gene is TRBD1 (6 bases). The V end lost 10 bases, the J end lost 11 bases, and 20 bases lay between the germline ends. This CDR3 is built from 13 residues. Germline V lookup: CDR1 KGHDR, CDR2 SFDVKD.

CDR3 in amino acids: CSVDRTSSGGNEQFF. The CDR3 bases are TGCAGCGTTGATCGTACTAGCTCCGGGGGGAATGAGCAGTTCTTC. The chain carries TRBV29-1 and TRBJ2-1; 7 nucleotides match TRBD2. Germline V CDR1 and CDR2: SQVTM, ANQGSEA. V trimming: 3 bases; J trimming: 7 bases; junction bases outside the gene matches: 12. The CDR3 totals 15 residues.

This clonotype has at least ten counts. CDR3 in amino acids: CSARDTAKGLANGYTF. CDR3 DNA: TGCAGTGCTAGAGACACCGCAAAGGGGTTGGCGAATGGCTACACCTTC. The V and J genes are TRBV20-1 and TRBJ1-2, with TRBD1 as a possible D gene (5 bases). The CDR3 consists of 16 residues. Trimming removed 0 bases from V and 6 bases from J, with 20 bases in between. CDR1 DFQATT and CDR2 SNEGSKA come from the germline V gene (reference sequence).